The 26 T cell receptor beta chains in this list originate from one sample, sequenced in a study of the immune and genomic landscape of osteosarcoma. The repertoire was sequenced with immunoSEQ multiplex PCR; TCRdb's copy has only in-frame clones and lacks some. The sample yields approximately 840 clones, roughly two thirds seen once. The sample consisted of primary tumor tissue from the humerus. The receptors stem from a woman aged 70-85 years with osteosarcoma.

The chain recombines TRBV11-2 with TRBJ1-6, with 8 nucleotides matching TRBD1. V was pared by 3 bases and J by 8 bases, with 6 bases of the junction left unmatched. CDR1 and CDR2 (germline): SGHAT, FQNNGV. The CDR3 length is 15 residues. The CDR3 loop is CASSFTTGADSPLHF. In DNA, the CDR3 is TGTGCCAGCAGCTTTACGACAGGGGCTGATTCACCCCTCCACTTT.

V and J are TRBV2 and TRBJ2-2, with 8 nucleotides matching TRBD1. Losses at the gene ends were 8 bases for V and 5 bases for J; bases not matched to a gene: 1. This CDR3 contains 12 residues. Germline V CDR1 and CDR2: SNHLY, FYNNEI. The CDR3 nucleotides are TGTGCCAGCCAGGGGGCAACCGGGGAGCTGTTTTTT. Protein: CASQGATGELFF. The variable domain in full, completed from reference TRBV2 and TRBJ2-2, reads EPEVTQTPSHQVTQMGQEVILRCVPISNHLYFYWYRQILGQKVEFLVSFYNNEISEKSEIFDDQFSVERPDGSNFTLKIRSTKLEDSAMYFCASQGATGELFFGEGSRLTVL.

This clone was recorded once. CDR3 amino acids: CASRRMGRGYGYTF. The CDR3 DNA reads as TGTGCCAGCAGGCGAATGGGGCGCGGCTATGGCTACACCTTC. The chain uses TRBV6-5 and TRBJ1-2; possible D gene TRBD1, 5 bases. The CDR3 has 14 residues. The V end lost 6 bases, the J end lost 4 bases, and 15 bases lay between the germline ends. The germline V gene has CDR1 MNHEY and CDR2 SVGAGI.

This clone was found once. The rearrangement links TRBV27 to TRBJ2-6, with D hard to call. Germline V gene data show CDR1 as MNHEY and CDR2 as SMNVEV (reference sequence). V shed 5 bases and J shed 5 bases, with 22 bases lying between them. The CDR3 has 18 residues. The CDR3 protein is CASSLCVWLQSRANVLTF. CDR3 nucleotide sequence: TGTGCCAGCAGTCTTTGCGTCTGGCTACAAAGTCGGGCCAACGTCCTGACTTTC.

This chain connects TRBV7-8 to TRBJ1-1, with no clear D. CDR1 and CDR2 (germline): SGHVS, FQNEAQ. CDR3 size: 14 residues. V was clipped by 0 bases and J by 0 bases, with 5 bases between them. The chain's CDR3 is CASSLAEVNTEAFF. The CDR3 nucleotides read TGTGCCAGCAGCTTAGCGGAAGTGAACACTGAAGCTTTCTTT.

The rearrangement uses TRBV6-1 and TRBJ2-7; D possibly corresponds to TRBD2 (7 bases). This CDR3 has 15 amino acids. V lost 0 bases to trimming and J lost 9 bases, with 18 bases between them. CDR1 is MNHNS and CDR2 is SASEGT in the germline V gene. CDR3: CASSEAGGGGLGQYF. DNA for the CDR3: TGTGCCAGCAGTGAAGCTGGGGGGGGCGGCTTGGGGCAGTACTTC.

This chain joins TRBV28 and TRBJ1-5; no clear D gene. Germline V CDR1 and CDR2: MDHEN, SYDVKM. V was trimmed by 5 bases and J by 4 bases, leaving 12 bases between them. The CDR3 is 14 amino acids. Here the CDR3 reads CASSPAGVNQPQHF. The CDR3 DNA reads TGTGCCAGCAGTCCGGCCGGGGTTAATCAGCCCCAGCATTTT.

By share, this clone counts as hyperexpanded. The rearrangement joins TRBV5-1 to TRBJ2-7; 12 bases map to TRBD2. Trimming cost V 4 bases and J 3 bases; bases outside gene matches: 5. This CDR3 has 15 residues. Germline loops: CDR1 SGHRS, CDR2 YFSETQ. CDR3 sequence reads: CASSVTSGGDYEQYF. In DNA, the CDR3 is TGCGCCAGCAGCGTGACTAGCGGGGGAGACTACGAGCAGTACTTC.

The chain joins TRBV30 to TRBJ2-5, with D perhaps TRBD1 or TRBD2 (5 bases each). Trimming pared 0 bases from V and 7 bases from J, leaving 9 bases between. CDR1 and CDR2 from the germline V gene are GTSNPN and SVGIG (reference sequence). The CDR3 has 12 residues. The CDR3 bases are TGTGCCTGGAGTGTACAGGCGGGGACCCAGTACTTC. It is translated as CAWSVQAGTQYF.

This chain links TRBV5-3 with TRBJ2-7; a possible D gene is TRBD1 (5 bases). TRBV5-3 is filed as an ORF, its function uncertain. The CDR3 is made up of 13 amino acids. V was cut by 8 bases and J by 1 base, with 13 bases left in between. The CDR3 DNA follows: TGTGCCAGCAGTGGCAGGGATTCCTACGAGCAGTACTTC. It encodes CASSGRDSYEQYF.

A remark on this clone: One end of the junction does not line up with germline, which may come from a read error. The chain recombines TRBV6-1 with TRBJ1-2; D not certain. Germline CDR1 is MNHNS and CDR2 is SASEGT. CDR3 length equals 11 residues. In nucleotides, the CDR3 is TGTGCTAGCAGGCAGCACTATGGCTACACCTTC. It translates to CASRQHYGYTF.

The chain uses TRBV5-8 and TRBJ1-4, with TRBD1 matching 8 bases. Trimming removed 1 base from V and 6 bases from J; junction bases left unmatched: 5. This CDR3 region has 15 residues. The germline CDR1 and CDR2 sequences are SGHTS and YDEGEE. In DNA, the CDR3 is TGTGCCAGCAGCTTGCTGGCAGGGGGCCATGAAAAACTGTTTTTT. Its protein is CASSLLAGGHEKLFF.

The rearrangement joins TRBV19 to TRBJ2-1, with 14 bases lining up with TRBD2. Germline CDR1 is LNHDA and CDR2 is SQIVND (reference sequence). CDR3 length: 16 amino acids. Trimming removed 5 bases from V and 4 bases from J; junction bases left unmatched: 4. The CDR3 coding sequence is TGTGCCAGTAGTCCTCGGACTAGCGGGGGGTACAATGAGCAGTTCTTC. Its protein product is CASSPRTSGGYNEQFF. Looking up the rest from reference TRBV19 and TRBJ2-1 gives the full variable domain: DGGITQSPKYLFRKEGQNVTLSCEQNLNHDAMYWYRQDPGQGLRLIYYSQIVNDFQKGDIAEGYSVSREKKESFPLTVTSAQKNPTAFYLCASSPRTSGGYNEQFFGPGTRLTVL.

The genes are TRBV2 and TRBJ1-2; a weak D match, TRBD1 (5 bases). V was trimmed by 4 bases and J by 2 bases, leaving 17 bases between them. This CDR3 has 16 residues. The V gene's germline CDR1 is SNHLY and CDR2 FYNNEI. CDR3 region: CASSGTESGSNYGYTF. The CDR3 DNA is TGTGCCAGCAGTGGAACGGAATCAGGGTCCAACTATGGCTACACCTTC.

This clone is classed as hyperexpanded. The J gene is TRBJ2-2, the V gene TRBV6-1; D is unresolved. Germline loops: CDR1 MNHNS, CDR2 SASEGT. The V end lost 3 bases, the J end lost 0 bases, and 8 bases lay between the germline ends. There are 15 residues in the CDR3. CDR3 coding DNA: TGTGCCAGCAGTGATGCATCCACGAACACCGGGGAGCTGTTTTTT. Its protein product is CASSDASTNTGELFF.

The chain couples TRBV5-6 to TRBJ1-1, with TRBD1 matching over 8 bases. In germline, CDR1 is SGHDT, CDR2 YYEEEE. V shed 0 bases, J shed 5 bases, and the junction held 3 bases outside the gene matches. The CDR3 is 14 amino acids. This CDR3 is CASSLVQGATEAFF. The CDR3 coding sequence is TGTGCCAGCAGCTTGGTCCAGGGGGCTACTGAAGCTTTCTTT.

This clone was observed a handful of times. The V gene is TRBV7-6, the J gene TRBJ2-2; possible D gene TRBD1, 6 bases. Trimming removed 3 bases at V and 2 bases at J, with 13 bases between. CDR1 is SGHVS and CDR2 is FNYEAQ in the germline V gene. The CDR3 covers 16 residues. The CDR3 reads CASSFTAGVNTGELFF. The CDR3 region has the DNA TGTGCCAGCAGCTTTACGGCAGGGGTCAACACCGGGGAGCTGTTTTTT.

The rearrangement uses TRBV11-2 and TRBJ2-2; D is ambiguous. This CDR3 is 18 amino acids long. Between the trimmed V and J ends, which lost 5 bases and 1 base, there was a span of 20 bases. CDR1 is SGHAT, CDR2 FQNNGV, per germline. For the CDR3, the DNA is TGTGCCAGCAGCCGACCCCGCAGTTCGGCGGTGAACACCGGGGAGCTGTTTTTT. This encodes CASSRPRSSAVNTGELFF. Full variable domain (outside the CDR3, taken from reference TRBV11-2 and TRBJ2-2): EAGVAQSPRYKIIEKRQSVAFWCNPISGHATLYWYQQILGQGPKLLIQFQNNGVVDDSQLPKDRFSAERLKGVDSTLKIQPAKLEDSAVYLCASSRPRSSAVNTGELFFGEGSRLTVL.

The chain carries TRBV5-1 and TRBJ1-1; D is undetermined. Trimming took 5 bases from V and 6 from J, leaving 17 bases between them. CDR1 SGHRS and CDR2 YFSETQ come from the germline V gene. CDR3 length: 14 residues. The CDR3 is CASRVLMASPEAFF. The DNA of the CDR3 is TGCGCCAGCAGAGTATTGATGGCCTCCCCTGAAGCTTTCTTT.

This chain connects TRBV11-3 to TRBJ2-5, with a possible D match to TRBD2 (6 bases). Trimming cost V 2 bases and J 4 bases, with 11 bases left between them. This CDR3 contains 14 residues. Looked up from germline, CDR1 is SGHNT and CDR2 is YENEEA. The CDR3 reads CASSLTLALETQYF. For the CDR3, the DNA is TGTGCCAGCAGCTTAACCCTAGCGTTAGAGACCCAGTACTTC.

This chain links TRBV18 with TRBJ2-3; 14 bases agree with TRBD2. Per germline, CDR1 KGHSH and CDR2 LQKENI. The length of the CDR3 is 18 residues. With V trimmed by 3 bases and J by 0 bases, 5 bases remained unmatched. The CDR3 bases are TGTGCCAGCTCACCGACTAGCGGGGGGGCCGGGAGCACAGATACGCAGTATTTT. It encodes CASSPTSGGAGSTDTQYF.

As concerns this clone: Likely a read error: the CDR3 ends without its conserved phenylalanine or tryptophan. V gene TRBV6-1 combines with J gene TRBJ1-1; 11 bases are a match to TRBD1. Germline loops: CDR1 MNHNS, CDR2 SASEGT. CDR3 length equals 15 residues. The junction had 6 bases not matched to a gene; V was cut back by 4 bases and J by 5 bases. The chain's CDR3 is CASSAPDRGLTEAFL. In DNA form, the CDR3 reads TGTGCCAGCAGTGCCCCGGACAGGGGGCTGACTGAAGCTTTCCTT.

This clone has just one count. The V and J genes are TRBV6-1 and TRBJ2-7, with 7 bases lining up with TRBD1. V dropped 8 bases and J dropped 0; count of bases not matched to a gene: 7. The CDR3 consists of 14 residues. The germline V gene has CDR1 MNHNS and CDR2 SASEGT. Here the CDR3 reads CASFRDSDSYEQYF. The CDR3, as DNA: TGTGCCAGCTTCCGGGACAGCGACTCCTACGAGCAGTACTTC.

The V and J genes are TRBV6-1 and TRBJ1-1, with a weak D call TRBD1 (5 bases). Between the trimmed V and J ends, which lost 6 bases and 3 bases, there was a span of 5 bases. Germline CDR1 MNHNS, CDR2 SASEGT. The CDR3 consists of 11 residues. CDR3 nucleotide sequence: TGTGCCAGCAGGGGACACACTGAAGCTTTCTTT. This codes for CASRGHTEAFF.

The V gene is TRBV6-9, the J gene TRBJ1-2, with 7 bases lining up with TRBD1. Losses at the gene ends were 6 bases for V and 8 bases for J; bases not matched to a gene: 9. Germline lookup yields CDR1 MNHGY and CDR2 SVAAGI. The CDR3 contains 13 residues. The CDR3 nucleotides read TGTGCCAGCAGAGAACAGGGGCAGGGGGGCTACACCTTC. It yields the protein CASREQGQGGYTF.

The rearrangement links TRBV6-5 to TRBJ1-1, with 7 bases aligning to TRBD1. Germline V gives CDR1 MNHEY, CDR2 SVGAGI. CDR3 size: 14 residues. V lost 2 bases to trimming and J lost 3 bases; unmatched junction nucleotides: 3. The CDR3 DNA sequence: TGTGCCAGCAGTTACAAGGGGGCCGACACTGAAGCTTTCTTT. This gives the protein CASSYKGADTEAFF.